The 13 T cell receptor beta chains below were found in one sample sequenced in a study of blood T cell repertoires in COVID-19. This table comes from immunoSEQ multiplex PCR, and its TCRdb copy is limited to in-frame clones, with some not included. The table lists some 130,000 clones, around 89% of them singletons, with more than 15% in the top ten. Sequencing was carried out using peripheral blood. The receptors originated from a man aged 50 to 60 with active or convalescent COVID-19.

This clone came up a few times. The chain links TRBV6-6 to TRBJ2-7; no firm D call. Germline CDR1 MNHNY, CDR2 SVGAGI (reference sequence). The CDR3 totals 13 residues. V was shortened by 2 bases and J by 0 bases, with 5 bases between the two germline ends. This chain's CDR3 is CASSYRSSYEQYF. The CDR3 DNA reads as TGTGCCAGCAGTTACCGGAGCTCCTACGAGCAGTACTTC.

The rearrangement joins TRBV28 to TRBJ2-7; D is unclear. Germline CDR1 is MDHEN and CDR2 is SYDVKM. V lost 8 bases, J lost 2 bases, and 19 bases lay in between. The CDR3 length is 15 residues. Here the CDR3 reads CASFSSSKPPYEQYF. CDR3 DNA sequence: TGTGCCAGCTTTTCTTCAAGCAAACCGCCCTACGAGCAGTACTTC.

This clone was found once. This chain uses TRBV9 with TRBJ2-3, with a tentative D call TRBD2 (6 bases). Per germline, CDR1 SGDLS and CDR2 YYNGEE. This CDR3 is 14 amino acids long. V lost 3 bases and J 4 bases, leaving 12 bases between the germline ends. CDR3 nucleotide sequence: TGTGCCAGCAGCGAACGACTAGACCCAGATACGCAGTATTTT. Residues: CASSERLDPDTQYF.

The CDR3 region has the DNA TGCGCCAGCAGCCAAGCCCGGGGCACTGAAGCTTTCTTT. Encoded protein: CASSQARGTEAFF. The chain combines TRBV4-3 with TRBJ1-1, with unresolved D. The germline gives CDR1 LGHNA, CDR2 YSLEER. There are 13 residues in the CDR3. The V end was cut by 1 base, the J end by 4 bases, with 7 bases between.

V gene TRBV24-1 combines with J gene TRBJ2-5; 7 positions agree with TRBD2. Germline V gives CDR1 KGHDR, CDR2 SFDVKD. The CDR3 has 16 residues. Trimming took 1 base from V and 2 from J; bases not matched to a gene: 6. The CDR3 region has the DNA TGTGCCACCAGTGATTTCGCGGGAGCGTTTCAAGAGACCCAGTACTTC. Translating it yields CATSDFAGAFQETQYF.

In this sample, this clone turned up a few times. The chain employs TRBV5-4 and TRBJ1-1; D call uncertain. The V end was cut by 0 bases, the J end by 3 bases, with 3 bases between. CDR1 is SGHNT, CDR2 YYREEE, per germline (reference sequence). The CDR3 loop spans 12 amino acids. The CDR3 loop reads CASSLGDTEAFF. The CDR3 DNA reads TGTGCCAGCAGCTTGGGAGACACTGAAGCTTTCTTT.

The chain combines TRBV19 with TRBJ2-2; D might be TRBD1 (6 bases). This CDR3 contains 17 residues. The ends were cut back, 7 bases at V and 0 bases at J, with 18 bases in the middle. In germline, CDR1 is LNHDA, CDR2 SQIVND (reference sequence). Here the CDR3 reads CASNKRSAGANTGELFF. In nucleotides, the CDR3 is TGTGCCAGTAACAAACGATCTGCAGGGGCGAACACCGGGGAGCTGTTTTTT.

This chain joins TRBV5-4 and TRBJ1-2, with TRBD1 matching 12 bases. The CDR3 runs to 17 residues. Trimming took 4 bases from V and 5 from J; bases not matched to a gene: 12. The germline CDR1 and CDR2 sequences are SGHNT and YYREEE (reference sequence). CDR3 sequence: CASSPEGQGAIVYGYTF. The CDR3 nucleotides read TGTGCCAGCAGCCCGGAGGGACAGGGGGCTATAGTGTATGGCTACACCTTC.

This rearrangement joins TRBV7-2 to TRBJ2-5; 9 bases are a match to TRBD1. This CDR3 comprises 15 residues. In germline, CDR1 is SGHTA, CDR2 FQGNSA. V lost 1 base, J lost 2 bases, and 2 bases stayed unmatched. In DNA, the CDR3 is TGTGCCAGCAGCTTAGGGGACAGGGTGCAAGAGACCCAGTACTTC. It yields the protein CASSLGDRVQETQYF.

This clone has just one count. The V call is TRBV5-1, the J call TRBJ1-1, with 7 bases matching TRBD1. Trimming removed 4 bases from V and 5 bases from J; junction bases left unmatched: 11. CDR1 and CDR2 (germline): SGHRS, YFSETQ. CDR3 length equals 15 residues. The CDR3 here is CASSPIDRDRTEAFF. Here the CDR3 DNA reads TGCGCCAGCAGCCCTATTGACAGGGATCGGACTGAAGCTTTCTTT.

V gene TRBV14 combines with J gene TRBJ2-7, with 10 bases matching TRBD1. The CDR3 contains 16 residues. V dropped 3 bases and J dropped 4; count of bases not matched to a gene: 9. CDR1 SGHDN and CDR2 FVKESK come from the germline V gene. CDR3 nucleotides: TGTGCCAGCAGCCAGGGGGACAGGGGTAATCTTTACGAGCAGTACTTC. This sequence encodes CASSQGDRGNLYEQYF.

The V gene is TRBV29-1, the J gene TRBJ1-4; 7 bases line up with TRBD1. The germline CDR1 and CDR2 sequences are SQVTM and ANQGSEA. CDR3 length: 13 residues. Trimming took 4 bases from V and 7 from J; bases not matched to a gene: 6. DNA for the CDR3: TGCAGCGTTGGAAGGGGGCCAGGTGAAAAACTGTTTTTT. Translated: CSVGRGPGEKLFF.

The rearrangement links TRBV27 to TRBJ2-1; 10 bases line up with TRBD2. The germline CDR1 and CDR2 sequences are MNHEY and SMNVEV (reference sequence). The V and J ends lost 2 bases and 8 bases, in that order; junction bases with no gene match: 6. The CDR3 covers 15 residues. The CDR3 DNA sequence: TGTGCCAGCAGTTTACTAGCGGGAGAGAGGCATGAGCAGTTCTTC. It encodes CASSLLAGERHEQFF.